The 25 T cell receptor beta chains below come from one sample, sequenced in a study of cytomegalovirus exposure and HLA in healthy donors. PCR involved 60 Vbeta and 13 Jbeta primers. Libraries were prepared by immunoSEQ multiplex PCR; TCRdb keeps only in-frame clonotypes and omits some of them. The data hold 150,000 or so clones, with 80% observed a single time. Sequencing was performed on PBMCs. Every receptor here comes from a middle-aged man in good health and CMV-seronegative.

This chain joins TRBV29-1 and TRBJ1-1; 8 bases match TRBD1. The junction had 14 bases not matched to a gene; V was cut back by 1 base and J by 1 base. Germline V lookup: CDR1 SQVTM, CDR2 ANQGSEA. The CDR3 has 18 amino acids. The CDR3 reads CSVEVWGSTGAGNTEAFF. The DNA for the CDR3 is TGCAGCGTTGAAGTTTGGGGATCGACAGGGGCGGGGAACACTGAAGCTTTCTTT.

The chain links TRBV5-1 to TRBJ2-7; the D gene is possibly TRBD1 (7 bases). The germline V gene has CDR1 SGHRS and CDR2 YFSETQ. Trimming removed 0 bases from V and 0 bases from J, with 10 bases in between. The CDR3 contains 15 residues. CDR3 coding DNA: TGCGCCAGCAGCTTGGCCAGGGGGGACTCCTACGAGCAGTACTTC. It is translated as CASSLARGDSYEQYF.

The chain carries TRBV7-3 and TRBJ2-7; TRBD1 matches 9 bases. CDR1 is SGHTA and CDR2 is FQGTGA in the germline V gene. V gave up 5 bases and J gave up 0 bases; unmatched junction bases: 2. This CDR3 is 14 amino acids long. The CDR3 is CASSKDRGSYEQYF. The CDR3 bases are TGTGCCAGCAGCAAGGACAGGGGCTCCTACGAGCAGTACTTC.

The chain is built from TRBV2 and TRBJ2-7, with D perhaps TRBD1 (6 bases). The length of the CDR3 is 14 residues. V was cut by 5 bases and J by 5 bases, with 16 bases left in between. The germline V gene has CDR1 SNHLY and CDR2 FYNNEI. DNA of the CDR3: TGTGCCAGCAGTCTTTACCTACAGGGAGACGAGCAGTACTTC. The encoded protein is CASSLYLQGDEQYF.

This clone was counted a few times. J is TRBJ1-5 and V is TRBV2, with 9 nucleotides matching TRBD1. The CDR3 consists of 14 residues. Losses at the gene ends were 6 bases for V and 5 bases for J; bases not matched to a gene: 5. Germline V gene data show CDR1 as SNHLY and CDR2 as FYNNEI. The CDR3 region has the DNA TGTGCCAGCAGGGCCGGACAGGGGTATCAGCCCCAGCATTTT. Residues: CASRAGQGYQPQHF.

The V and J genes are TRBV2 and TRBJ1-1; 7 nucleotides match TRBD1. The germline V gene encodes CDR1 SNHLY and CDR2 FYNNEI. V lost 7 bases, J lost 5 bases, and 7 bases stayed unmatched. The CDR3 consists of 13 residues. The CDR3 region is CASIRDSWTEAFF. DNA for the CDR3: TGTGCCAGCATCCGGGACAGTTGGACTGAAGCTTTCTTT.

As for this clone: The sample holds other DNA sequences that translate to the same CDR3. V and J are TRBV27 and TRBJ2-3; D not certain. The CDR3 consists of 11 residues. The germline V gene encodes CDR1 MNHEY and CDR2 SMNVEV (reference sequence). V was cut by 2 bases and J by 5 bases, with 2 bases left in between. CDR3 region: CASSLRDTQYF. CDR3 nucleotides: TGTGCCAGCAGTTTACGAGATACGCAGTATTTT.

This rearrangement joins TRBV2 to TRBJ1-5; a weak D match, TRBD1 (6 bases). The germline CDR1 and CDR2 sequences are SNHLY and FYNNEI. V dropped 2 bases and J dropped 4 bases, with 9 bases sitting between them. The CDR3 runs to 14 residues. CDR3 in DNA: TGTGCCAGCAGTGAATATAGGGGGAATCAGCCCCAGCATTTT. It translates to CASSEYRGNQPQHF.

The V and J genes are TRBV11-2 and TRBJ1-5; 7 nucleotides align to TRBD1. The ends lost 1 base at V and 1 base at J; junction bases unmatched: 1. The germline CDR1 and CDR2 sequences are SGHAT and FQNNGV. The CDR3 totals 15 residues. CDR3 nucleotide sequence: TGTGCCAGCAGCTTAGGGGGACAGAGCAATCAGCCCCAGCATTTT. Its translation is CASSLGGQSNQPQHF.

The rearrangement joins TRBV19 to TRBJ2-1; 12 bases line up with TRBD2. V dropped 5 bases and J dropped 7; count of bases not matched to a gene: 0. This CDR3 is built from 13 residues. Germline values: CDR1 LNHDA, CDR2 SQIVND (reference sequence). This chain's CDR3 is CASSLAGGNEQFF. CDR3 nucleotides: TGTGCCAGTAGTCTAGCGGGAGGGAATGAGCAGTTCTTC.

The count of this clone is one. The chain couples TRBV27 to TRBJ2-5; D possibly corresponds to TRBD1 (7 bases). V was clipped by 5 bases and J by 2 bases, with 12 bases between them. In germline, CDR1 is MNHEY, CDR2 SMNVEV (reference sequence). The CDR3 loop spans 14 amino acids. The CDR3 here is CASSPQGGQETQYF. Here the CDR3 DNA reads TGTGCCAGCAGTCCCCAGGGGGGACAAGAGACCCAGTACTTC.

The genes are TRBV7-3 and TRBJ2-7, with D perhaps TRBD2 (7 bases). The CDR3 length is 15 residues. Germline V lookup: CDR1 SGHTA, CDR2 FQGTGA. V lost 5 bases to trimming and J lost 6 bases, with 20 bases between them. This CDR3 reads CASSPSAGGRIEQYF. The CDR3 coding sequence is TGTGCCAGCAGCCCAAGCGCCGGGGGGCGGATCGAGCAGTACTTC.

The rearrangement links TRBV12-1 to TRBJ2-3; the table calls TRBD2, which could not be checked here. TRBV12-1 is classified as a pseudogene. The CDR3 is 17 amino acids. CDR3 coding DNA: TGTGCCAGCAGCTTTAGGCGGCGGAAAGCCCCTCCCGATACGCAGTATTTT. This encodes CASSFRRRKAPPDTQYF.

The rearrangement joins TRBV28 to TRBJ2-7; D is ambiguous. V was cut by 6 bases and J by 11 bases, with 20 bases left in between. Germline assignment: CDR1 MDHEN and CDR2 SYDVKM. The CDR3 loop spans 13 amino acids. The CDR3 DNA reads TGTGCCAGCAGCCCGTCCCAAGTGGTTCGGGAGTACTTC. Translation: CASSPSQVVREYF.

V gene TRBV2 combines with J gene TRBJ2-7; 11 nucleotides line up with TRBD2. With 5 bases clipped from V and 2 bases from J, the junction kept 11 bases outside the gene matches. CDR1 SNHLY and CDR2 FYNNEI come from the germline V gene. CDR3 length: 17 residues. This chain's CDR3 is CASSSLFGTSGTYEQYF. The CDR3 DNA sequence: TGTGCCAGCAGTAGCCTCTTCGGGACTAGCGGTACCTACGAGCAGTACTTC.

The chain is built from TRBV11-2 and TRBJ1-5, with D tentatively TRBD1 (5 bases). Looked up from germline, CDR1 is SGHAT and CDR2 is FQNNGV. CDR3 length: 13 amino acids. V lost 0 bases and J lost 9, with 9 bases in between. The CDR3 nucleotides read TGTGCCAGCAGCTTAGAGGCAGGGCCGCCCCAGCATTTT. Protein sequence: CASSLEAGPPQHF.

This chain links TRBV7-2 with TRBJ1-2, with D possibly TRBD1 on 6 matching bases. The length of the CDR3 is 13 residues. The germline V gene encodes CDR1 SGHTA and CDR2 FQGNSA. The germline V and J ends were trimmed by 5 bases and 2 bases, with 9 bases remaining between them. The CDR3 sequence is CASSQGGNYGYTF. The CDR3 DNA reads TGTGCCAGCAGCCAAGGGGGAAACTATGGCTACACCTTC.

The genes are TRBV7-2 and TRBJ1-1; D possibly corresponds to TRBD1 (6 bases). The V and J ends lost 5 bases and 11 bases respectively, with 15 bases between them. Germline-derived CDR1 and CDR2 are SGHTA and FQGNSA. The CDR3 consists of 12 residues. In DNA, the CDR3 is TGTGCCAGCAGCCTCCCGAGGGGGAAGGCTTTCTTT. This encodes CASSLPRGKAFF.

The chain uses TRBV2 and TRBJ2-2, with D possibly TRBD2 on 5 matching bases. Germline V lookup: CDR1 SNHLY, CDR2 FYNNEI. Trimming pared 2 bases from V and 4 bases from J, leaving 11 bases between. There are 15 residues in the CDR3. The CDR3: CASSEPTIRTGELFF. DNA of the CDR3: TGTGCCAGCAGTGAACCGACTATCCGCACCGGGGAGCTGTTTTTT.

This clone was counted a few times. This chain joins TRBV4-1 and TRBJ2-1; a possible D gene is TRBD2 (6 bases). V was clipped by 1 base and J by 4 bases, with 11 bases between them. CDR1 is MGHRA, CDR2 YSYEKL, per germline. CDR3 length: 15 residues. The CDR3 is CASSQGLAKYNEQFF. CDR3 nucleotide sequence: TGCGCCAGCAGCCAAGGTCTAGCGAAATACAATGAGCAGTTCTTC.

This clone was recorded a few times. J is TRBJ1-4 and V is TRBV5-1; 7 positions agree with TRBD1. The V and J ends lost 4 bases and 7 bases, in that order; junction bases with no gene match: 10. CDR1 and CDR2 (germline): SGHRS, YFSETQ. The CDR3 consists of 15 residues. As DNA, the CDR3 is TGCGCCAGCAGCGGCCGACAGGGTCGAGGTGAAAAACTGTTTTTT. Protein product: CASSGRQGRGEKLFF.

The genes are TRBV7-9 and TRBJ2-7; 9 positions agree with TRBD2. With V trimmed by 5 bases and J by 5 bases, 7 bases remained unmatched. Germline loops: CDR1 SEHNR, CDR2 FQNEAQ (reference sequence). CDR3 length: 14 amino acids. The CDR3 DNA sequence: TGTGCCAGCAGCGCCTTAGCGGGAGCAAACGAGCAGTACTTC. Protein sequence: CASSALAGANEQYF.

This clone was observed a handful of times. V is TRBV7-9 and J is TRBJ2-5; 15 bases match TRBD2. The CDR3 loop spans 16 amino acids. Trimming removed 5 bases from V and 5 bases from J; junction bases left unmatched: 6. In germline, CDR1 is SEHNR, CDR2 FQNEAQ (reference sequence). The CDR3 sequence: CASSTGLAGGTETQYF. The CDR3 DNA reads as TGTGCCAGCAGCACGGGACTAGCGGGGGGCACGGAGACCCAGTACTTC.

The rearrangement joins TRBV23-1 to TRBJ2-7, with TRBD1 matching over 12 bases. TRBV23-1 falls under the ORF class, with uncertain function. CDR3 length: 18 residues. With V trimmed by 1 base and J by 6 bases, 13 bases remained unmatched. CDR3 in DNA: TGCGCCAGCAGTCAATTTTCAACCGGGACAGGGGGCCTTGGCGAGCAGTACTTC. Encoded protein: CASSQFSTGTGGLGEQYF.

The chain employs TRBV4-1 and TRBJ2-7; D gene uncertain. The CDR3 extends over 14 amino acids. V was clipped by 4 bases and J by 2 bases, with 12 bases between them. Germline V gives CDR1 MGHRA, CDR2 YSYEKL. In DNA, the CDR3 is TGCGCCAGCAGCCCTGTGATGCGAGCCTACGAGCAGTACTTC. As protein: CASSPVMRAYEQYF.